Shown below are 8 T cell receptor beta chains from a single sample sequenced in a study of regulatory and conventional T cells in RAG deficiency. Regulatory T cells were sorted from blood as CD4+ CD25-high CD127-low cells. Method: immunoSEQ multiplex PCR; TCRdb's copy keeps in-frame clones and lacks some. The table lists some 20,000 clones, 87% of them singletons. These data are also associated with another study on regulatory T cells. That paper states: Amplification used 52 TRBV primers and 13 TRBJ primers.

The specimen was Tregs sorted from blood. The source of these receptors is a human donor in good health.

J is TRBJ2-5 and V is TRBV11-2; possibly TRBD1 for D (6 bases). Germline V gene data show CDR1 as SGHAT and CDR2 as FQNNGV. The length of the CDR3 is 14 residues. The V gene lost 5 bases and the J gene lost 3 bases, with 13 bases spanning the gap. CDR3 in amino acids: CASSPTGRKETQYF. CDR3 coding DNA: TGTGCCAGCAGCCCAACAGGGAGAAAAGAGACCCAGTACTTC.

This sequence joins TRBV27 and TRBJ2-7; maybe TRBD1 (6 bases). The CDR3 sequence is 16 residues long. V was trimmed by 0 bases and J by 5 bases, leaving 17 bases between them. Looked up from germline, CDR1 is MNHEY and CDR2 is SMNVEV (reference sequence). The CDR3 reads CASSLSYRVIVHEQYF. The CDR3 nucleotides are TGTGCCAGCAGTTTATCGTACAGGGTAATCGTCCACGAGCAGTACTTC.

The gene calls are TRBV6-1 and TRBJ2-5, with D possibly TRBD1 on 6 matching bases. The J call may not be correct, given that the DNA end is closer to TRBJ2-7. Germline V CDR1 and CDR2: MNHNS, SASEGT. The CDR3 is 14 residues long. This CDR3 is CASRSTGLKHEQYF. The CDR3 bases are TGTGCCAGCAGGTCCACAGGGCTTAAGCACGAGCAGTACTTC.

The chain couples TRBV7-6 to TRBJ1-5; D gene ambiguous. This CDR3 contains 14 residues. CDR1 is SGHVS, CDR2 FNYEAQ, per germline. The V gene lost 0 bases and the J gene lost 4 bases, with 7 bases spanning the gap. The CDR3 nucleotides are TGTGCCAGCAGCTTAGCTGATGGGAATCAGCCCCAGCATTTT. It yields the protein CASSLADGNQPQHF.

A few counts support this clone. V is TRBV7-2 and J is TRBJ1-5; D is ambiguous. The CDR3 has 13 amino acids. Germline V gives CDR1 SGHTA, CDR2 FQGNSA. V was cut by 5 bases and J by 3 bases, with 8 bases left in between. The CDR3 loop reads CASSPNDNQPQHF. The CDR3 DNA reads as TGTGCCAGCAGCCCCAATGACAATCAGCCCCAGCATTTT.

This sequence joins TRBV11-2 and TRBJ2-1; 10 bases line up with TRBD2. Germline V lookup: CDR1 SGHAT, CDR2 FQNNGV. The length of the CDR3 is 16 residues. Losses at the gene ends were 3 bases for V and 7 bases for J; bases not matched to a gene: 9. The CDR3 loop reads CASSFPAGGFVNEQFF. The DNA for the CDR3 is TGTGCCAGCAGCTTCCCAGCGGGAGGGTTTGTTAATGAGCAGTTCTTC. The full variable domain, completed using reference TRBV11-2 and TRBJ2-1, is EAGVAQSPRYKIIEKRQSVAFWCNPISGHATLYWYQQILGQGPKLLIQFQNNGVVDDSQLPKDRFSAERLKGVDSTLKIQPAKLEDSAVYLCASSFPAGGFVNEQFFGPGTRLTVL.

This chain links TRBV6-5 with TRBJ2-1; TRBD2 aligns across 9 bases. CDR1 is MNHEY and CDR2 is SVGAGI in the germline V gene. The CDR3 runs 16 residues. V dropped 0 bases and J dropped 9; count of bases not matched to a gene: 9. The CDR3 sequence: CASSYSGASGVPEQFF. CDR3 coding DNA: TGTGCCAGCAGTTACTCTGGGGCTAGCGGGGTCCCTGAGCAGTTCTTC.

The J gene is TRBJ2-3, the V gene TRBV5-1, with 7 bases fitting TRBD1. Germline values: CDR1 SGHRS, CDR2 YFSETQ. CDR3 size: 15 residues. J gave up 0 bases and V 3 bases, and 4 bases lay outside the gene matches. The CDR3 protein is CASSSGQFSTDTQYF. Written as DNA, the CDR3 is TGCGCCAGCAGCTCGGGACAGTTTAGCACAGATACGCAGTATTTT.